This T cell receptor (beta chain) was profiled in a study of blood T cell repertoires in COVID-19. About the study: Nucleic acid was either cDNA or gDNA, and it came from T cells, B-cell-depleted T cells, or PBMCs.

This clone was found once. Using immunoSEQ multiplex PCR, the repertoire was profiled, and TCRdb retains in-frame clones only, with some absent. This table holds about 490,000 clones, roughly 88% found once. This receptor was taken from a human donor in a cohort sampled during active COVID-19. Sequencing was done on a sample of peripheral blood.

The CDR3 DNA is TGTGCCAGCAGCCCCGGACAGGGCCTCTCTGAAGCTTTCTTT. Translated, it gives CASSPGQGLSEAFF. The rearrangement links TRBV7-9 to TRBJ1-1; 8 positions match TRBD1. This CDR3 comprises 14 residues. With V trimmed by 5 bases and J by 6 bases, 8 bases remained unmatched. From germline, CDR1 is SEHNR and CDR2 FQNEAQ (reference sequence).